This passage covers 2 T cell receptor beta chains from one sample sequenced in a study of T cell repertoires in cytomegalovirus infection. From the reads, TCRdb called clonotypes with MiXCR, one entry per CDR3 protein. The table includes around 740,000 distinct CDR3 sequences, 35% detected once. The sample consisted of PBMCs. The receptors shown here come from a human donor in good health (CMV status not recorded). Some clones in this sample may be carry-over from other donors' samples.

The genes are TRBV2 and TRBJ2-2, with a possible D match to TRBD2 (7 bases). Looked up from germline, CDR1 is SNHLY and CDR2 is FYNNEI. The V end lost 8 bases, the J end lost 7 bases, and 17 bases lay between the germline ends. This CDR3 is built from 14 residues. The CDR3 sequence is CASSEEGEGGELFF. The CDR3 nucleotides are TGTGCCAGCTCTGAGGAGGGGGAGGGCGGGGAGCTGTTTTTT. The full variable domain, completed using reference TRBV2 and TRBJ2-2, is EPEVTQTPSHQVTQMGQEVILRCVPISNHLYFYWYRQILGQKVEFLVSFYNNEISEKSEIFDDQFSVERPDGSNFTLKIRSTKLEDSAMYFCASSEEGEGGELFFGEGSRLTVL.

The chain employs TRBV28 and TRBJ2-3; 10 nucleotides line up with TRBD1. J gave up 10 bases and V 7 bases, and 5 bases lay outside the gene matches. CDR1 is MDHEN and CDR2 is SYDVKM in the germline V gene. The CDR3 is 12 residues long. CDR3 residues: CASNSGTGAQYF. The CDR3 region has the DNA TGTGCCAGCAACTCCGGGACAGGGGCGCAGTATTTT.